This T cell receptor (beta chain) was sequenced in a study of metastatic and nonmetastatic thyroid tumors. The sample holds a few counts of this clone. What it binds is unknown. Study observations and caveats: Malignant thyroid tumors reportedly had TCR beta diversity that was significantly higher than in benign nodules, in blood and tumor.

TCRdb recomputed clones from the PCR reads via MiXCR. Among 20,000 to 25,000 clones listed, 20% to 25% were seen once. Patients were all untreated before their thyroid surgery. The TCR comes from a female donor with papillary thyroid cancer or a benign thyroid nodule (not recorded which). Some clones in this sample may be carry-over from other donors' samples. The sequencing sample was made of adjacent normal tissue.

The CDR3 region is CAKSRVGVGEAFF. As DNA, the CDR3 is TGTGCCAAAAGCAGAGTCGGGGTCGGCGAAGCTTTCTTT. The rearrangement joins TRBV15 to TRBJ1-1; D not certain. Germline V gene data show CDR1 as LNHNV and CDR2 as YYDKDF (reference sequence). The ends were cut back, 10 bases at V and 8 bases at J, with 20 bases in the middle. This CDR3 region has 13 residues.